The clone carrying this T cell receptor (delta chain) was recorded at least ten times. Its target is unknown. A far larger clone differs by one base, so this is likely a read error. This same CDR3 is encoded by further DNA sequences in the sample. Between the trimmed V and J ends, which lost 4 bases and 3 bases, there was a span of 11 bases. This CDR3 has 13 amino acids. CDR1 and CDR2 (germline): GEAIGNYY, EKD. The sample is drawn from a study of γδ T cells in repeated Plasmodium falciparum infection. Overall study findings and caveats: Vdelta2-negative gammadelta repertoires appeared less diverse and less shared in Malian than Australian children. Repeated controlled infections reportedly drove waves of new clonotype selection in Vdelta2-negative, mostly Vdelta1+, gammadelta repertoires.

Vgamma9/Vdelta2+ and Vdelta2-negative gammadelta T cells were flow-sorted from PBMC for bulk sequencing. TCRdb used CATT to re-call clones from the multiplex PCR reads. The sample lists 50,000 to 55,000 delta-chain clones, 1.9% occurring once. Sequencing was performed on gamma-delta T cells from blood. The receptor was isolated from a pool of human donors (malaria-infected and uninfected, not separated). J is TRDJ1 and V is TRDV2; D call uncertain. Because TCRdb records no J gene, it was assigned here through a match of the DNA to germline. CDR3 region: CACDALSSDKLIF. The CDR3 DNA is TGTGCCTGTGATGCCCTGTCGTCCGATAAACTCATCTTT.